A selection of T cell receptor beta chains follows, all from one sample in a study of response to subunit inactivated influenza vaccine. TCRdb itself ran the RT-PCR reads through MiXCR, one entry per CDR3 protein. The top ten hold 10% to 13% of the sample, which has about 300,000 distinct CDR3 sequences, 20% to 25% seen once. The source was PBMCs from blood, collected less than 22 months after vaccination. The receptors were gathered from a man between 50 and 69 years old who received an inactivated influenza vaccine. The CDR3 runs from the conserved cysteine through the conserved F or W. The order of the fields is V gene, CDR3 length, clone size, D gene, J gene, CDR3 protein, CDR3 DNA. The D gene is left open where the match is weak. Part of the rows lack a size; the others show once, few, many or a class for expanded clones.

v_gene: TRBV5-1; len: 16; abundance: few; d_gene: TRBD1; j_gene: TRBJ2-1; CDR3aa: CASSLVGGGSYNEQFF; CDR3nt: TGCGCCAGCAGCTTGGTAGGGGGCGGCTCCTACAATGAGCAGTTCTTC
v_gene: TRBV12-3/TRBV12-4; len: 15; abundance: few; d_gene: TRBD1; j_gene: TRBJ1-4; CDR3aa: CASSHSGTGNEKLFF; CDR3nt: TGTGCCAGCAGTCACTCCGGGACAGGGAATGAAAAACTGTTTTTT
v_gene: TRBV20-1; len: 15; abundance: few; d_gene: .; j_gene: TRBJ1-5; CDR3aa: CSARKGAQGNQPQHF; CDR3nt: TGCAGTGCGAGAAAGGGTGCCCAGGGCAATCAGCCCCAGCATTTT
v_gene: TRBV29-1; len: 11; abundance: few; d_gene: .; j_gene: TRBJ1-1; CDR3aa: CSVAKNTEAFF; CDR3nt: TGCAGCGTTGCAAAGAACACTGAAGCTTTCTTT
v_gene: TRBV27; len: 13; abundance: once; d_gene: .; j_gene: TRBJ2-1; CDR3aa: CASSLSFLGEQFF; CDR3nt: TGTGCCAGCAGTTTATCATTCTTGGGTGAGCAGTTCTTC
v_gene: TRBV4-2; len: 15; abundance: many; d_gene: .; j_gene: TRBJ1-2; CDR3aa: CASSPFIDTNYGYTF; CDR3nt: TGTGCCAGCAGCCCCTTCATCGACACTAACTATGGCTACACCTTC
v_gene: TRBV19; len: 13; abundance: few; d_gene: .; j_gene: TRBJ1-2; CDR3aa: CASSMVETYGYTF; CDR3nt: TGTGCCAGTAGTATGGTTGAGACCTATGGCTACACCTTC
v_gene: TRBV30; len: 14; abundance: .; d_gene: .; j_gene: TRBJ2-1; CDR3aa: CAWSQNPKGGEQFF; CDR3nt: TGTGCCTGGAGTCAGAATCCGAAGGGTGGTGAGCAGTTCTTC
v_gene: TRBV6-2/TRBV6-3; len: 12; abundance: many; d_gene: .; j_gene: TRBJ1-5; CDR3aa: CASTHNDQPQHF; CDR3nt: TGTGCCAGCACCCACAACGATCAGCCCCAGCATTTT
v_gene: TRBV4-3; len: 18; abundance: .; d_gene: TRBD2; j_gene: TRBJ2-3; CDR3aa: CASSQGLAGTHITDTQYF; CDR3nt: TGCGCCAGCAGCCAAGGACTAGCGGGAACTCACATCACAGATACGCAGTATTTT
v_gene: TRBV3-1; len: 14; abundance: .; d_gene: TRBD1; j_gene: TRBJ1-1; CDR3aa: CASSQDSSGRGAFF; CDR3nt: TGTGCCAGCAGCCAAGATTCATCGGGCAGGGGGGCTTTCTTT
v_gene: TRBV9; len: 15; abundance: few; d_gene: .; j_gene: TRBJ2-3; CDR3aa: CASSREGPPTDTQYF; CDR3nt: TGTGCCAGCAGCCGTGAGGGTCCCCCCACAGATACGCAGTATTTT
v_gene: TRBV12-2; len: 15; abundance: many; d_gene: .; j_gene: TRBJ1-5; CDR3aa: CASRSCLQVHQPQHF; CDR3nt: TGTGCAAGTCGTTCCTGTTTACAGGTCCATCAGCCCCAGCATTTT
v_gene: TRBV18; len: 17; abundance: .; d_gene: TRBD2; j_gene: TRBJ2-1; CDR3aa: CASSPNPGLAAYNEQFF; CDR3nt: TGTGCCAGCTCACCAAACCCGGGACTAGCGGCCTACAATGAGCAGTTCTTC
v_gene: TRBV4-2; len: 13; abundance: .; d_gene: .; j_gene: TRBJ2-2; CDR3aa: CASSHEPTGELFF; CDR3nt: TGTGCCAGCAGCCACGAGCCGACCGGGGAGCTGTTTTTT
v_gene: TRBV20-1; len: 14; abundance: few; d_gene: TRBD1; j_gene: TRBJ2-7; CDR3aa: CSAQALDRIYEQYF; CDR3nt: TGCAGTGCTCAAGCCTTGGACAGGATCTACGAGCAGTACTTC
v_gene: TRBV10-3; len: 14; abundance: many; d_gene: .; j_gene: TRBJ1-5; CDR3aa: CAISQTGANQPQHF; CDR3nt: TGTGCCATCAGCCAGACGGGCGCTAATCAGCCCCAGCATTTT
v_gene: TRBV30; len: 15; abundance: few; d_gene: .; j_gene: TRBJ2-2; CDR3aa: CAWSVRRRITGELFF; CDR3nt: TGTGCCTGGAGTGTACGTAGACGGATCACCGGGGAGCTGTTTTTT
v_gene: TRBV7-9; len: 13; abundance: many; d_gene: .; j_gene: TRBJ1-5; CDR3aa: CASSPDSRVPQHF; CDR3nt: TGTGCCAGCAGCCCGGACAGCCGGGTGCCCCAGCATTTT
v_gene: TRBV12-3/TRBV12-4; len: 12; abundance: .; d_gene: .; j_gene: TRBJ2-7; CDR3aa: CASSSTRGEQYF; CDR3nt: TGTGCCAGCAGTTCAACTAGGGGCGAGCAGTACTTC
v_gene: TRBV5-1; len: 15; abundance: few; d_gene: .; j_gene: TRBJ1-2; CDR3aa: CASSLTGVLDYGYTF; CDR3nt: TGCGCCAGCAGCTTGACGGGCGTGTTGGACTATGGCTACACCTTC
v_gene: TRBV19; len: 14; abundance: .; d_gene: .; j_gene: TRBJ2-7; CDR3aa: CASSIASVAYEQYF; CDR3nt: TGTGCCAGTAGTATAGCCAGTGTGGCTTACGAGCAGTACTTC
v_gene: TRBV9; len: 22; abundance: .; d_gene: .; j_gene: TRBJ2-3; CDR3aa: CASSGPKGGRLAEIPSTDTQYF; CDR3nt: TGTGCCAGCAGCGGCCCTAAGGGGGGAAGGCTAGCGGAGATACCTAGCACAGATACGCAGTATTTT
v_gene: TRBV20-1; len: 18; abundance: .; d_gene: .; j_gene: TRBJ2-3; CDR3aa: CSARDSGDPTTYTDTQYF; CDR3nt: TGCAGTGCTAGAGATTCGGGAGACCCCACAACGTACACAGATACGCAGTATTTT
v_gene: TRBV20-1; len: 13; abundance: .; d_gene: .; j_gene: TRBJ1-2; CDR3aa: CSTRDDHIYGYTF; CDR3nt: TGCAGTACTAGAGATGATCATATCTATGGCTACACCTTC
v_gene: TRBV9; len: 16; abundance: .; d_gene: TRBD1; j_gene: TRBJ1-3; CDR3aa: CASSRQGANSGNTIYF; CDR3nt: TGTGCCAGCAGCAGACAGGGGGCTAACTCTGGAAACACCATATATTTT
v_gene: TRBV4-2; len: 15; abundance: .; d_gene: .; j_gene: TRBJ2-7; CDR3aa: CASSQPGTIYYEQYF; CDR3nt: TGTGCCAGCAGCCAACCCGGGACAATATACTACGAGCAGTACTTC
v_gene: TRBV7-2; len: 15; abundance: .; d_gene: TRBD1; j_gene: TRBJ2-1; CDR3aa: CASSSDRGSYNEQFF; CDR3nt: TGTGCCAGCAGCTCAGACAGGGGGTCGTACAATGAGCAGTTCTTC
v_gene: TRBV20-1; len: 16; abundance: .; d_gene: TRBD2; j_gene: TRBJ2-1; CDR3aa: CSARDPGGFSYNEQFF; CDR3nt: TGCAGTGCTAGAGACCCCGGGGGGTTCTCCTACAATGAGCAGTTCTTC